The entry below gives a single TCR beta chain sequence along with its context. This CDR3 has 13 residues. Germline values: CDR1 SGHRS, CDR2 YFSETQ. J lost 4 bases, V lost 4 bases, and 4 bases had no gene match. The sample originates from a study of shared clonotypes between healthy human individuals. Study-level information: CD4 naive cells filled three plates per donor, CD4 memory three, CD8 naive two and CD8 memory one.

Sequencing used immunoSEQ multiplex PCR; TCRdb keeps in-frame clones, though not all of them. The sample holds some 360,000 clones; roughly 80% are singletons and the top ten take roughly 10%. The study enrolled healthy HIV-negative adults without recent acute infections or vaccinations as donors. The chain employs TRBV5-1 and TRBJ2-5, with 7 bases aligning to TRBD1. Sequencing input: memory CD4+ T cells sorted from blood. As for subset: CD45RA-negative fraction. The clonotype was recovered from a man between 25 and 39 years old in good health. The CDR3 DNA follows: TGCGCCAGCAGCGCGGACAGGCCAGAGACCCAGTACTTC. This translates into CASSADRPETQYF. The full variable domain, with the rest looked up from reference TRBV5-1 and TRBJ2-5, is KAGVTQTPRYLIKTRGQQVTLSCSPISGHRSVSWYQQTPGQGLQFLFEYFSETQRNKGNFPGRFSGRQFSNSRSEMNVSTLELGDSALYLCASSADRPETQYFGPGTRLLVL.